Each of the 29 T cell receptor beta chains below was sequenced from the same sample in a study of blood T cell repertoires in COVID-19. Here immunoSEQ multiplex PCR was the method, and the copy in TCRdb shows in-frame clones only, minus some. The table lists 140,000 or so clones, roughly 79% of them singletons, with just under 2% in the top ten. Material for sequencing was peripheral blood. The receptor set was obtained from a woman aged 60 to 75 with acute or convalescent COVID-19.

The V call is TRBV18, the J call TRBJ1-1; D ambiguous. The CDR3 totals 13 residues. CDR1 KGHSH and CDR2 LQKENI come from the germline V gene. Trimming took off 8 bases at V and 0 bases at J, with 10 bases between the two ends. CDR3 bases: TGTGCCAGCGAAACTACTCTGAACACTGAAGCTTTCTTT. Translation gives CASETTLNTEAFF.

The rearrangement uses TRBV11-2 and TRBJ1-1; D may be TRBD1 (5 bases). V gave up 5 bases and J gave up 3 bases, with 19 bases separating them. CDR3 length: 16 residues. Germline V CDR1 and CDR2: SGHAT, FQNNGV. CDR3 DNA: TGTGCCAGCAGCCGAGGGAGGGCCTTCAGGGACACTGAAGCTTTCTTT. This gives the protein CASSRGRAFRDTEAFF.

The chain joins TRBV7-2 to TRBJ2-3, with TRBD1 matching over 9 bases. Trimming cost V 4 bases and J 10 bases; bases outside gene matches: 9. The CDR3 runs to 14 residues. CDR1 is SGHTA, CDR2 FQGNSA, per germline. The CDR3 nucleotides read TGTGCCAGCAGCTCAGCCGGACAGGGGATATCGCAGTATTTT. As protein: CASSSAGQGISQYF.

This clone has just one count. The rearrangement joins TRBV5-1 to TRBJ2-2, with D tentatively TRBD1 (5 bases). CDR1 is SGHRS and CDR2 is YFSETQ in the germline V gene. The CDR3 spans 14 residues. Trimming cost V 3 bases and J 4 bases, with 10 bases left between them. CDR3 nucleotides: TGCGCCAGCAGCTCCCAACAGGTCACCGGGGAGCTGTTTTTT. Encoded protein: CASSSQQVTGELFF.

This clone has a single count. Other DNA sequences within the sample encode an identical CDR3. The CDR3 here is CASSLGGSNQPQHF. In DNA form, the CDR3 reads TGTGCCAGCAGTTTGGGGGGTAGCAATCAGCCCCAGCATTTT. The chain is built from TRBV28 and TRBJ1-5, with D perhaps matching TRBD1 (5 bases). CDR1 MDHEN and CDR2 SYDVKM come from the germline V gene. The length of the CDR3 is 14 residues. The ends were cut back, 3 bases at V and 0 bases at J, with 6 bases in the middle.

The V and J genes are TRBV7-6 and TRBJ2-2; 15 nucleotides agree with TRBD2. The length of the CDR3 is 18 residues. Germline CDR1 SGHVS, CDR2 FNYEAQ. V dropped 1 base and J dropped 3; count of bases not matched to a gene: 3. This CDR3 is CASSLEGLAGGDTGELFF. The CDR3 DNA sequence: TGTGCCAGCAGCTTAGAGGGACTAGCGGGAGGAGACACCGGGGAGCTGTTTTTT.

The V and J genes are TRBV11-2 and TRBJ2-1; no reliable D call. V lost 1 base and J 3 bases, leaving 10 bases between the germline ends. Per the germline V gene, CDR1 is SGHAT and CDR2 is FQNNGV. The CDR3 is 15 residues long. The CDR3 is CASSLGSRLYNEQFF. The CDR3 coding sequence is TGTGCCAGCAGCTTAGGATCAAGACTCTACAATGAGCAGTTCTTC.

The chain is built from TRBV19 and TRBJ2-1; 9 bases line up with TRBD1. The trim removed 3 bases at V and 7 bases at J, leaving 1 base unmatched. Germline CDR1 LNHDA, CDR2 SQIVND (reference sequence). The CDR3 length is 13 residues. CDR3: CASSIDRGNEQFF. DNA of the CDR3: TGTGCCAGTAGTATTGACAGGGGGAATGAGCAGTTCTTC.

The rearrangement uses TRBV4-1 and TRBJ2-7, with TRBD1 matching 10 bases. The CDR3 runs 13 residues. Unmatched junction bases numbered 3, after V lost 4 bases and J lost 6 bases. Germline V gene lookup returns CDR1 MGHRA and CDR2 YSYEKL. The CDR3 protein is CASSPGQGFEQYF. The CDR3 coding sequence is TGCGCCAGCAGCCCGGGACAGGGGTTCGAGCAGTACTTC.

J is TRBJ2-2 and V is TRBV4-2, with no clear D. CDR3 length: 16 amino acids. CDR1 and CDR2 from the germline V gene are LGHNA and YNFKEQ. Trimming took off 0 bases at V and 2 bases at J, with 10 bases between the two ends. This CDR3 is CASSQDMNSNTGELFF. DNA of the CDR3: TGTGCCAGCAGCCAAGATATGAACTCCAACACCGGGGAGCTGTTTTTT.

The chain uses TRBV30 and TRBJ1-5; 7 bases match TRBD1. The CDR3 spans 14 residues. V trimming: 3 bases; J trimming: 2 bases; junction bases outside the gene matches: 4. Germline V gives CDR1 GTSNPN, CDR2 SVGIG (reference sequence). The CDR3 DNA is TGTGCCTGGAGCACCAGGGGGGGCAATCAGCCCCAGCATTTT. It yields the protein CAWSTRGGNQPQHF.

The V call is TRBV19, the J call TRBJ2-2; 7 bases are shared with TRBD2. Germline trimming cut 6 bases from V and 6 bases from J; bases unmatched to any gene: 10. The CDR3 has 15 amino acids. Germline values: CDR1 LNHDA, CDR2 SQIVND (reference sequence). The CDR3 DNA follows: TGTGCCAGTAGAAGAGACGGGAGGATCCCCGGGGAGCTGTTTTTT. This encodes CASRRDGRIPGELFF.

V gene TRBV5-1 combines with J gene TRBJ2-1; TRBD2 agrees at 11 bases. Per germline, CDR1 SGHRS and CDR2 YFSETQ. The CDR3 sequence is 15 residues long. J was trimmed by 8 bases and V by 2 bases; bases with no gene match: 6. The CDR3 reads CASSFSLAGGDEQFF. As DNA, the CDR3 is TGCGCCAGCAGCTTTTCGCTAGCGGGAGGCGATGAGCAGTTCTTC.

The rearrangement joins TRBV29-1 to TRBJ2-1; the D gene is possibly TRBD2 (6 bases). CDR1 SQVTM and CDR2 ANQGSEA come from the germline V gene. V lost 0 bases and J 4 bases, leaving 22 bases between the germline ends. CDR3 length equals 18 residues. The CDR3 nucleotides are TGCAGCGTTGAAGACAATACTAGCACAAGCTCACGGTACAATGAGCAGTTCTTC. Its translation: CSVEDNTSTSSRYNEQFF.

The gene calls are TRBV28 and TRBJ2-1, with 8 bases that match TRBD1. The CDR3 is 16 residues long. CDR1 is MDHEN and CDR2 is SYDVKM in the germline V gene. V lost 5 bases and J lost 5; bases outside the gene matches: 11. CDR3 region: CASSLPGPQGDNEQFF. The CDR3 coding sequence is TGTGCCAGCAGTCTACCCGGTCCACAGGGGGACAATGAGCAGTTCTTC.

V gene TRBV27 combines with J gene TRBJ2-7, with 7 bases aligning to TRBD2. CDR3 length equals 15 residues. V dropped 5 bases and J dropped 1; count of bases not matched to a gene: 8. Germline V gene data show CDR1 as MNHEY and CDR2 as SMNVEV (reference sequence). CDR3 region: CASSNPVAGSYEQYF. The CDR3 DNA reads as TGTGCCAGCAGTAACCCCGTAGCGGGTTCCTACGAGCAGTACTTC.

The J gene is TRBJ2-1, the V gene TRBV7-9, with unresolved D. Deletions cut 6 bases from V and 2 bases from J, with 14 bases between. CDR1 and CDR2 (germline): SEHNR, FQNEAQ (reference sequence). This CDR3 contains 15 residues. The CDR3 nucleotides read TGTGCCAGCAGTACTTCTGAAAGCCCCTACAATGAGCAGTTCTTC. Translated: CASSTSESPYNEQFF.

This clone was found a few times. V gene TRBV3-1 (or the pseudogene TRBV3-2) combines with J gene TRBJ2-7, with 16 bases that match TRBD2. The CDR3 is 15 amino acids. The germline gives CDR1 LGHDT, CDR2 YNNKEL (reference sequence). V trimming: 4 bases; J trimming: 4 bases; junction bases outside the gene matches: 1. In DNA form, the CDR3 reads TGTGCCAGCAGCCCGGGACTAGCGGGAGGGTACGAGCAGTACTTC. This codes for CASSPGLAGGYEQYF.

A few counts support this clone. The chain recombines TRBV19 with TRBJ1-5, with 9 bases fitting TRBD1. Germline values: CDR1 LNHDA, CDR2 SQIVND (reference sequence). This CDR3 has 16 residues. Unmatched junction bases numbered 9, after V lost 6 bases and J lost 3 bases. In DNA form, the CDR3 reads TGTGCCAGTAGATGGGGGACAGGGAACTTCAATCAGCCCCAGCATTTT. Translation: CASRWGTGNFNQPQHF.

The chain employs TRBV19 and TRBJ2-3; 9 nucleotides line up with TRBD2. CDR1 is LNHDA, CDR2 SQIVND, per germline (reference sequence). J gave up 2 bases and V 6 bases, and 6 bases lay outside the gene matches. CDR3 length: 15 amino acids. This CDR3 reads CASRIGTSPTDTQYF. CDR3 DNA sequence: TGTGCCAGTAGGATCGGGACTAGCCCCACAGATACGCAGTATTTT.

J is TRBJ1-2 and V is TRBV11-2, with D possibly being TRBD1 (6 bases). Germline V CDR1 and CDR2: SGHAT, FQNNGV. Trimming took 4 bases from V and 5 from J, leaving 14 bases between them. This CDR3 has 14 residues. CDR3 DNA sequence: TGTGCCAGCAGCTCAGGGGAAGGGAATTATGGCTACACCTTC. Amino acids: CASSSGEGNYGYTF.

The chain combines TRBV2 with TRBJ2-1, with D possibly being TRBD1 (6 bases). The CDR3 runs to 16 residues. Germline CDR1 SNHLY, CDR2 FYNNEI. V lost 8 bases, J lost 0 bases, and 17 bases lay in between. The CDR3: CASRTVMPSSYNEQFF. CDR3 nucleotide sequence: TGTGCCAGCCGGACAGTCATGCCGAGCTCCTACAATGAGCAGTTCTTC.

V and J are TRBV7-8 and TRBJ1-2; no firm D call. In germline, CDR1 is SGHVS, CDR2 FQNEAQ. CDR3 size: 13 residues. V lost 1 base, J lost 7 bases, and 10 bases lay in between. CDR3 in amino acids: CASSLVGDAGYTF. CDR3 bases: TGTGCCAGCAGCTTAGTTGGAGACGCTGGCTACACCTTC.

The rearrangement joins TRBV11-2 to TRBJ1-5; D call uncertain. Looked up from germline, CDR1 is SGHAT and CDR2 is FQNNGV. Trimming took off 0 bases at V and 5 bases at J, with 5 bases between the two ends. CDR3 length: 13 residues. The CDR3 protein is CASSLDRYQPQHF. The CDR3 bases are TGTGCCAGCAGCTTAGATCGTTATCAGCCCCAGCATTTT. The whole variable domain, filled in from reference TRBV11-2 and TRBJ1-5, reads EAGVAQSPRYKIIEKRQSVAFWCNPISGHATLYWYQQILGQGPKLLIQFQNNGVVDDSQLPKDRFSAERLKGVDSTLKIQPAKLEDSAVYLCASSLDRYQPQHFGDGTRLSIL.

CDR3 coding DNA: TGCGCCAGCAGCCGAAGGGGGACTAGCGGGAGGGTCTCCTACGAGCAGTACTTC. Translated, it gives CASSRRGTSGRVSYEQYF. The V call is TRBV5-1, the J call TRBJ2-7; 16 positions agree with TRBD2. This CDR3 has 18 amino acids. Per the germline V gene, CDR1 is SGHRS and CDR2 is YFSETQ. J lost 0 bases, V lost 4 bases, and 7 bases had no gene match.

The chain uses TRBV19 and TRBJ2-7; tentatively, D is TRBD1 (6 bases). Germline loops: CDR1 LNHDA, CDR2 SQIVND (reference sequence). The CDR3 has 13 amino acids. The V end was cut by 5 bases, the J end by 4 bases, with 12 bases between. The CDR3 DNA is TGTGCCAGTAGTGGCCGTAGGGGGTACGAGCAGTACTTC. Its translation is CASSGRRGYEQYF.

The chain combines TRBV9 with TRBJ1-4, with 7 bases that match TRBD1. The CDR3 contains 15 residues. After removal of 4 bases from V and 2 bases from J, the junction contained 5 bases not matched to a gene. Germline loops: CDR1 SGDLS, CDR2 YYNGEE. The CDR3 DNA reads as TGTGCCAGCAGCTTCCGGACAGGCACTAATGAAAAACTGTTTTTT. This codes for CASSFRTGTNEKLFF.

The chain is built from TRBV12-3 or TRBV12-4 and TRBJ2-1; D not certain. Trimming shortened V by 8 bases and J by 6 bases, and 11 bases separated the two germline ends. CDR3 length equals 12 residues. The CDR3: CASGLIANEQFF. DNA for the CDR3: TGTGCCAGCGGATTAATAGCCAATGAGCAGTTCTTC.

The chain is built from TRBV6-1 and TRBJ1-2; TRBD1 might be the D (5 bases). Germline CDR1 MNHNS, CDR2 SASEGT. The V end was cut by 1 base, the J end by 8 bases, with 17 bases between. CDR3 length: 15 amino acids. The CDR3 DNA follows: TGTGCCAGCAGTGAAGGGGGGACTCAACCGCGGGGCTACACCTTC. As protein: CASSEGGTQPRGYTF.